A single sample is the source of the 18 T cell receptor beta chains below, sequenced in a study of a mutant IDH1 vaccine in newly diagnosed glioma. Their recognized antigens are unknown. Time point specified: week 5, during vaccination. Vaccinated patients received 300 ug of mutant IDH1 20-mer peptide per dose, with topical imiquimod. The table came from immunoSEQ multiplex PCR; TCRdb's copy has only in-frame clones and leaves some out. The table lists 56,000 or so clones, about three quarters of them singletons. The source material was PBMCs, sampled from a glioma patient whose treatment included an IDH1 peptide vaccine. The receptors were gathered from a woman aged 35 to 49 with glioma.

A remark on this clone: Other DNA sequences in this sample translate to the same CDR3. The gene calls are TRBV6-5 and TRBJ1-2, with D possibly TRBD1 on 5 matching bases. The germline gives CDR1 MNHEY, CDR2 SVGAGI. V was cut by 0 bases and J by 6 bases, with 14 bases left in between. The CDR3 runs 15 residues. CDR3 sequence: CASSYSRGGADGYTF. Here the CDR3 DNA reads TGTGCCAGCAGTTACTCGCGGGGGGGAGCGGATGGCTACACCTTC.

V and J are TRBV30 and TRBJ2-6; TRBD1 aligns across 9 bases. Germline-derived CDR1 and CDR2 are GTSNPN and SVGIG (reference sequence). The CDR3 has 16 residues. Trimming at V came to 8 bases and at J to 3 bases, leaving 11 bases not matched to a gene. The CDR3 nucleotides are TGTGCCCGTAAGCCACAGGGGGCAGATGGGGCCAACGTCCTGACTTTC. Residues: CARKPQGADGANVLTF.

This chain uses TRBV11-3 with TRBJ2-5; D may be TRBD2 (6 bases). The V end lost 7 bases, the J end lost 1 base, and 10 bases lay between the germline ends. Germline CDR1 reads SGHNT; CDR2 reads YENEEA. The CDR3 length is 13 residues. Here the CDR3 reads CASTAGPQETQYF. The CDR3 DNA reads TGTGCCAGCACCGCGGGACCCCAAGAGACCCAGTACTTC. Using reference TRBV11-3 and TRBJ2-5 for the parts outside the CDR3, the full variable domain is EAGVVQSPRYKIIEKKQPVAFWCNPISGHNTLYWYLQNLGQGPELLIRYENEEAVDDSQLPKDRFSAERLKGVDSTLKIQPAELGDSAVYLCASTAGPQETQYFGPGTRLLVL.

The chain has TRBV6-6 and TRBJ1-1; tentative D call: TRBD1 (5 bases). Germline V CDR1 and CDR2: MNHNY, SVGAGI (reference sequence). The CDR3 has 15 residues. Deletions cut 1 base from V and 7 bases from J, with 16 bases between. The CDR3 protein is CASSYLRRGEVEAFF. In DNA form, the CDR3 reads TGTGCCAGCAGTTACTTAAGGCGGGGGGAGGTTGAAGCTTTCTTT.

The chain recombines TRBV6-1 with TRBJ2-7; D not certain. Germline V gene sequence: CDR1 MNHNS, CDR2 SASEGT. This CDR3 comprises 13 residues. Trimming cost V 6 bases and J 6 bases, with 15 bases left between them. CDR3 nucleotides: TGTGCCAGCAGCCACCCGGGCCTTTTCGAGCAGTACTTC. It codes for CASSHPGLFEQYF.

This rearrangement joins TRBV14 to TRBJ2-3; D is unclear. Germline CDR1 is SGHDN and CDR2 is FVKESK. Deletions cut 5 bases from V and 5 bases from J, with 14 bases between. The CDR3 is 14 residues long. DNA of the CDR3: TGTGCCAGCAGCGCCCGGGTTGGGGTAGATACGCAGTATTTT. Its translation is CASSARVGVDTQYF.

The V call is TRBV2, the J call TRBJ2-5; 8 nucleotides align to TRBD1. Looked up from germline, CDR1 is SNHLY and CDR2 is FYNNEI. The CDR3 contains 13 residues. V trimming: 7 bases; J trimming: 5 bases; junction bases outside the gene matches: 6. The CDR3: CASTQGAEETQYF. In DNA form, the CDR3 reads TGTGCCAGCACCCAGGGGGCCGAGGAGACCCAGTACTTC. Full variable domain (rest looked up from reference TRBV2 and TRBJ2-5): EPEVTQTPSHQVTQMGQEVILRCVPISNHLYFYWYRQILGQKVEFLVSFYNNEISEKSEIFDDQFSVERPDGSNFTLKIRSTKLEDSAMYFCASTQGAEETQYFGPGTRLLVL.

This chain uses TRBV2 with TRBJ1-5; tentatively, D is TRBD1 (5 bases). The V and J ends lost 5 bases and 7 bases respectively, with 18 bases between them. There are 15 residues in the CDR3. CDR1 is SNHLY, CDR2 FYNNEI, per germline. In DNA, the CDR3 is TGTGCCAGCAGTCCCGGGGGTGGGGTACGGCAGCCCCAGCATTTT. Amino acid sequence: CASSPGGGVRQPQHF.

The gene calls are TRBV5-6 and TRBJ2-7; TRBD1 is a possible D gene (5 bases). The CDR3 runs to 12 residues. Germline V lookup: CDR1 SGHDT, CDR2 YYEEEE. Trimming removed 4 bases at V and 3 bases at J, with 8 bases between. This CDR3 is CASSDDSYEQYF. CDR3 coding DNA: TGTGCCAGCAGCGACGACAGCTACGAGCAGTACTTC.

This clone was seen only a few times. This chain connects TRBV2 to TRBJ2-2; D unresolved. V lost 2 bases to trimming and J lost 2 bases, with 6 bases between them. Looked up from germline, CDR1 is SNHLY and CDR2 is FYNNEI. The CDR3 contains 14 residues. The CDR3 sequence is CASSEMTNTGELFF. CDR3 bases: TGTGCCAGCAGTGAAATGACCAACACCGGGGAGCTGTTTTTT.

The chain employs TRBV29-1 and TRBJ2-7; D possibly corresponds to TRBD2 (6 bases). From germline, CDR1 is SQVTM and CDR2 ANQGSEA. The CDR3 totals 13 residues. Trimming removed 5 bases from V and 3 bases from J, with 14 bases in between. The CDR3 protein is CSVRGGGHYEQYF. The CDR3 DNA sequence: TGCAGCGTTCGTGGGGGAGGACACTACGAGCAGTACTTC.

This chain joins TRBV7-9 and TRBJ1-2; D gene uncertain. V was cut by 3 bases and J by 1 base, with 6 bases left in between. This CDR3 has 13 residues. Germline CDR1 reads SEHNR; CDR2 reads FQNEAQ (reference sequence). Here the CDR3 reads CASSFLSNYGYTF. The CDR3 nucleotides read TGTGCCAGCAGCTTTCTGAGTAACTATGGCTACACCTTC. Complete variable domain (other parts from reference TRBV7-9 and TRBJ1-2): DTGVSQNPRHKITKRGQNVTFRCDPISEHNRLYWYRQTLGQGPEFLTYFQNEAQLEKSRLLSDRFSAERPKGSFSTLEIQRTEQGDSAMYLCASSFLSNYGYTFGSGTRLTVV.

This sequence joins TRBV7-9 and TRBJ1-4; D gene unclear. From germline, CDR1 is SEHNR and CDR2 FQNEAQ (reference sequence). The CDR3 is 13 amino acids. Deletions cut 5 bases from V and 5 bases from J, with 9 bases between. Here the CDR3 DNA reads TGTGCCAGCAGCCCAACGGGGAATGAAAAACTGTTTTTT. This translates into CASSPTGNEKLFF.

In this sample, this clone turned up a few times. The gene calls are TRBV5-4 and TRBJ1-1; the D gene is possibly TRBD1 (5 bases). The CDR3 consists of 14 residues. Per the germline V gene, CDR1 is SGHNT and CDR2 is YYREEE (reference sequence). Trimming pared 7 bases from V and 4 bases from J, leaving 17 bases between. The CDR3 region has the DNA TGTGCCAGCGGGACTCCCGAAGAGGGCACTGAAGCTTTCTTT. Its protein is CASGTPEEGTEAFF.

J is TRBJ2-1 and V is TRBV6-5, with 7 positions matching TRBD2. V was pared by 6 bases and J by 4 bases, with 9 bases of the junction left unmatched. Germline V gene lookup returns CDR1 MNHEY and CDR2 SVGAGI. There are 15 residues in the CDR3. CDR3 loop: CASSLTSPGYNEQFF. CDR3 nucleotide sequence: TGTGCCAGCAGCTTGACTAGCCCGGGGTACAATGAGCAGTTCTTC.

This chain connects TRBV30 to TRBJ1-2; no clear D gene. Germline V lookup: CDR1 GTSNPN, CDR2 SVGIG (reference sequence). The CDR3 covers 12 residues. Trimming pared 4 bases from V and 7 bases from J, leaving 13 bases between. CDR3 nucleotides: TGTGCCTGGAACTCCTTCTGGGGTGGCTACACCTTC. Translating gives CAWNSFWGGYTF. The whole variable domain, filled in from reference TRBV30 and TRBJ1-2, reads SQTIHQWPATLVQPVGSPLSLECTVEGTSNPNLYWYRQAAGRGLQLLFYSVGIGQISSEVPQNLSASRPQDRQFILSSKKLLLSDSGFYLCAWNSFWGGYTFGSGTRLTVV.

The rearrangement uses TRBV30 and TRBJ2-7; no definite D call. V was trimmed by 2 bases and J by 5 bases, leaving 13 bases between them. Germline V gene sequence: CDR1 GTSNPN, CDR2 SVGIG (reference sequence). This CDR3 comprises 13 residues. The CDR3 bases are TGTGCCTGGAGTCCTCTACTCCACCACGAGCAGTACTTC. Encoded protein: CAWSPLLHHEQYF.

This chain uses TRBV5-6 with TRBJ1-1, with D uncertain. The CDR3 extends over 13 amino acids. V was shortened by 1 base and J by 0 bases, with 4 bases between the two germline ends. Germline CDR1 is SGHDT and CDR2 is YYEEEE. Written as DNA, the CDR3 is TGTGCCAGCAGCTTGACCCTGAACACTGAAGCTTTCTTT. It translates to CASSLTLNTEAFF.